Below, 9 T cell receptor beta chains from the same sample are listed, as sequenced in a study of shared clonotypes between healthy human individuals. Clones were read by immunoSEQ multiplex PCR, and TCRdb kept only the in-frame ones, dropping some. This sample has approximately 2.5 million clones, with over 85% found just once. Sample: naive CD4+ T cells from PBMCs. This sample's subset: CD45RA+ positively selected. These receptor sequences come from a young man in good health. Some clones in this sample may be carry-over from other donors' samples.

The chain carries TRBV9 and TRBJ1-1, with TRBD1 identical over 7 bases. This CDR3 contains 15 residues. Germline CDR1 reads SGDLS; CDR2 reads YYNGEE. V was clipped by 3 bases and J by 2 bases; unmatched bases: 7. The CDR3: CASSAHGTANTEAFF. The CDR3 DNA follows: TGTGCCAGCAGCGCCCATGGGACAGCCAACACTGAAGCTTTCTTT.

This chain uses TRBV11-2 with TRBJ2-3, with 7 bases identical to TRBD2. This CDR3 has 18 amino acids. The V and J ends lost 3 bases and 1 base, in that order; junction bases with no gene match: 13. Germline loops: CDR1 SGHAT, CDR2 FQNNGV. The CDR3: CASSFTLLGLQRTDTQYF. The CDR3 DNA reads as TGTGCCAGCAGCTTTACACTCCTGGGACTACAACGCACAGATACGCAGTATTTT.

The gene calls are TRBV9 and TRBJ1-3; D unresolved. This CDR3 has 14 amino acids. Between the trimmed V and J ends, which lost 0 bases and 8 bases, there was a span of 12 bases. Looked up from germline, CDR1 is SGDLS and CDR2 is YYNGEE. The CDR3 is CASSVAISGDTIYF. Here the CDR3 DNA reads TGTGCCAGCAGCGTAGCTATATCGGGAGACACCATATATTTT.

Details on this clone: An end of the junction differs from the germline gene, which may be a read error. The V call is TRBV5-1, the J call TRBJ2-7, with D possibly matching TRBD2 (6 bases). From germline, CDR1 is SGHRS and CDR2 YFSETQ. This CDR3 spans 13 amino acids. CDR3 loop: CVSSGGVSYEQYF. CDR3 sequence (DNA): TGCGTCAGCAGCGGCGGGGTTTCCTACGAGCAGTACTTC.

This clone appeared a few times. The J gene is TRBJ2-3, the V gene TRBV7-2, with D tentatively TRBD1 or TRBD2 (5 bases each). V was trimmed by 4 bases and J by 3 bases, leaving 8 bases between them. Germline V gene sequence: CDR1 SGHTA, CDR2 FQGNSA. The length of the CDR3 is 13 residues. This CDR3 is CASSWGWTDTQYF. CDR3 DNA sequence: TGTGCCAGCAGCTGGGGGTGGACAGATACGCAGTATTTT.

This chain joins TRBV5-4 and TRBJ2-5; D gene ambiguous. Deletions cut 4 bases from V and 1 base from J, with 14 bases between. Germline lookup yields CDR1 SGHNT and CDR2 YYREEE (reference sequence). The CDR3 sequence is 15 residues long. The CDR3 loop is CASSNSPGIQETQYF. In nucleotides, the CDR3 is TGTGCCAGCAGCAACTCACCTGGGATCCAAGAGACCCAGTACTTC.

The gene calls are TRBV11-3 and TRBJ2-2, with TRBD1 matching 7 bases. V shed 3 bases, J shed 3 bases, and the junction held 7 bases outside the gene matches. The CDR3 runs 16 residues. Germline V gene sequence: CDR1 SGHNT, CDR2 YENEEA. CDR3 protein: CASSLGTVIDTGELFF. Here the CDR3 DNA reads TGTGCCAGCAGCTTGGGGACAGTGATCGACACCGGGGAGCTGTTTTTT.

The chain combines TRBV4-1 with TRBJ2-5, with TRBD2 matching over 9 bases. After removal of 2 bases from V and 3 bases from J, the junction contained 7 bases not matched to a gene. The CDR3 runs to 16 residues. Germline assignment: CDR1 MGHRA and CDR2 YSYEKL. In DNA form, the CDR3 reads TGCGCCAGCAGCCAACCAGGCGGGAGGGCCGAAGAGACCCAGTACTTC. This codes for CASSQPGGRAEETQYF.

As regards this clone: This CDR3 is also generated by other DNA sequences in the sample. The gene calls are TRBV28 and TRBJ2-5, with 12 positions matching TRBD2. V gave up 5 bases and J gave up 5 bases; unmatched junction bases: 6. This CDR3 has 15 amino acids. Germline CDR1 is MDHEN and CDR2 is SYDVKM. This CDR3 reads CASSLAGGRRETQYF. DNA of the CDR3: TGTGCCAGCAGTCTAGCGGGAGGGAGGCGGGAGACCCAGTACTTC.